Included here is one T cell receptor beta chain sequence, with context. A multiplex PCR was run with 60 Vbeta primers and 13 Jbeta primers. The repertoire was sequenced with immunoSEQ multiplex PCR; TCRdb's copy has only in-frame clones and lacks some. The sample has about 160,000 clones; approximately 80% are singletons. These data originate in a study of cytomegalovirus exposure and HLA in healthy donors. In germline, CDR1 is SGHTA, CDR2 FQGNSA. Trimming removed 5 bases from V and 4 bases from J; junction bases left unmatched: 12. The CDR3 length is 17 residues. The TCR sequence derives from a woman in her 30s in good health and CMV-seropositive. The chain combines TRBV7-2 with TRBJ1-2, with 11 bases lining up with TRBD1. The sequenced sample consisted of PBMCs. This chain's CDR3 is CASSPRTGGGLGYGYTF. The CDR3 DNA sequence: TGTGCCAGCAGCCCCCGGACAGGGGGCGGCTTGGGCTATGGCTACACCTTC.